This TCR beta chain was found in a study of metastatic and nonmetastatic thyroid tumors. Study-wide background: Malignant and benign thyroid patients had repertoires compared in peripheral blood and tumor or nodule tissue.

Study-level results: In both blood and tumor samples, TCR beta diversity was reported significantly higher for malignant than benign nodules.

This clone appeared a few times. Its specificity is not known. Germline loops: CDR1 SGHRS, CDR2 YFSETQ. The germline V and J ends were trimmed by 1 base and 5 bases, with 6 bases remaining between them. CDR3 length equals 13 residues. Prior to thyroid surgery, none of the patients had received any treatment. TCRdb redid the clone calls on the PCR reads using MiXCR. The sample yields 40,000 to 45,000 clones, under 4% seen once. The chain recombines TRBV5-1 with TRBJ1-4, with D possibly matching TRBD1 (6 bases). The source material was blood. This receptor was taken from a female donor with papillary thyroid cancer or a benign thyroid nodule (not recorded which). Some clones in this sample may be carry-over from other donors' samples. CDR3 protein: CASSLTGNEKLFF. In nucleotides, the CDR3 is TGCGCCAGCAGCTTGACAGGGAATGAAAAACTGTTTTTT.